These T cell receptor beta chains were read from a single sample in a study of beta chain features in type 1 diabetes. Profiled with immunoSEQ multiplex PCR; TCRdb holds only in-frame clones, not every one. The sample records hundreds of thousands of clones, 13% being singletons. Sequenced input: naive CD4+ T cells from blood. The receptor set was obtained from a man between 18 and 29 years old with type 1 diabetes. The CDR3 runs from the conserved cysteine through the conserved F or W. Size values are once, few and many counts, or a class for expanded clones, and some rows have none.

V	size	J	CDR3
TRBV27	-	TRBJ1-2	CASSLTGVILGYTF
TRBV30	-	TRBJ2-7	CAWSVGYEQYF
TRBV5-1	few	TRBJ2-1	CASSLDRALNNEQFF
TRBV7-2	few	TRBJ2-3	CASSLWDSSTDTQYF
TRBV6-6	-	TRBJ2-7	CASSYGETYEQYF
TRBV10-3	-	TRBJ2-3	CAITGGTGTDTQYF
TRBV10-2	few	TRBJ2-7	CASSRGGRGSSYEQYF
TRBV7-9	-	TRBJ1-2	CASSLVASSYGYTF
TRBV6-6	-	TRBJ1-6	CASSLGRNNSPLHF
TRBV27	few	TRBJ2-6	CASREGGSGANVLTF
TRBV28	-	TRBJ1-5	CASSSTQGWGQPQHF
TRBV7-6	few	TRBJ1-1	CASTRSGVADTEAFF
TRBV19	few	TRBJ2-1	CASGQGSLPYNEQFF
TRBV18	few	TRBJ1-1	CASSPQGWTEAFF
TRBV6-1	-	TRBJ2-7	CASSEAYHYEQYF
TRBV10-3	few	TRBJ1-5	CAIKDSIDGNQPQHF
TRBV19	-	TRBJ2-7	CASSRPGQGMNEQYF
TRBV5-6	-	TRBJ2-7	CASSPPWVDPSYEQYF
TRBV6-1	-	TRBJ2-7	CASRRALSYEQYF
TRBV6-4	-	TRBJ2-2	CASSDRGTGELFF
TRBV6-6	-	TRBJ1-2	CASSMQDYGYTF